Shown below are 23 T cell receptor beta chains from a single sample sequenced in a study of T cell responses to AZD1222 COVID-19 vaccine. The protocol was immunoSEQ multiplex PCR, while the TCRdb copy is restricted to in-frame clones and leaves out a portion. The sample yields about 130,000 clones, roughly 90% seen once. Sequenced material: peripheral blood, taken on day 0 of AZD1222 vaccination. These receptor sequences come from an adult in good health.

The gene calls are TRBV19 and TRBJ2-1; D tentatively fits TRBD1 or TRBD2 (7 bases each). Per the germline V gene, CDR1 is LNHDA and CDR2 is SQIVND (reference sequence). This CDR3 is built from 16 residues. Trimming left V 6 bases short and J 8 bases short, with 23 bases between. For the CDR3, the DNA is TGTGCCAGTAGGATCCCCGGGGAGGGGGCCGGGGATGAGCAGTTCTTC. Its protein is CASRIPGEGAGDEQFF.

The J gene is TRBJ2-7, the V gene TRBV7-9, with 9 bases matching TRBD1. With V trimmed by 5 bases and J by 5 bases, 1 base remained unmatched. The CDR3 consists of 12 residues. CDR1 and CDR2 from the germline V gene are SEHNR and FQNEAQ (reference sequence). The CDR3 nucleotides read TGTGCCAGCAGCCGGGACAGGGACGAGCAGTACTTC. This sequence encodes CASSRDRDEQYF.

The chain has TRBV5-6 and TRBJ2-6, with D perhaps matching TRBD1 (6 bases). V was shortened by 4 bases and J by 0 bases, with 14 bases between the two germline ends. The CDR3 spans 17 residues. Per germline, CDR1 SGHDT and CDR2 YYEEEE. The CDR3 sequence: CASSPGTLLSGANVLTF. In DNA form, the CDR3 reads TGTGCCAGCAGCCCCGGGACACTCCTCTCTGGGGCCAACGTCCTGACTTTC.

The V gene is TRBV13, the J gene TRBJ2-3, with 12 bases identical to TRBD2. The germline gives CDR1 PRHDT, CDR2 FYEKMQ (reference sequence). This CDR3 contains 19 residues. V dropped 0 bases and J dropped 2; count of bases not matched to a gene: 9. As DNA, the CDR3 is TGTGCCAGCAGCTTAGGGACTAGCGGGAGCGGGCGGAACACAGATACGCAGTATTTT. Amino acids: CASSLGTSGSGRNTDTQYF.

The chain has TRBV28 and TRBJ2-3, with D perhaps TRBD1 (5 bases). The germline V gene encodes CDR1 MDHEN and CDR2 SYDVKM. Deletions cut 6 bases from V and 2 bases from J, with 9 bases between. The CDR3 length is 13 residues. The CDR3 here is CASSQGNTDTQYF. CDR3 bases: TGTGCCAGCAGCCAGGGAAACACAGATACGCAGTATTTT. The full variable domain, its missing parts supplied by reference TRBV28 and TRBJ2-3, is DVKVTQSSRYLVKRTGEKVFLECVQDMDHENMFWYRQDPGLGLRLIYFSYDVKMKEKGDIPEGYSVSREKKERFSLILESASTNQTSMYLCASSQGNTDTQYFGPGTRLTVL.

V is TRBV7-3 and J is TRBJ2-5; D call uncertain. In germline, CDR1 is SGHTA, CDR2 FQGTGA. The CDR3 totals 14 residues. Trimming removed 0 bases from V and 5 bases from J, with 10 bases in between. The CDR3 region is CASSLTSQWETQYF. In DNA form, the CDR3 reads TGTGCCAGCAGCTTAACTAGCCAATGGGAGACCCAGTACTTC.

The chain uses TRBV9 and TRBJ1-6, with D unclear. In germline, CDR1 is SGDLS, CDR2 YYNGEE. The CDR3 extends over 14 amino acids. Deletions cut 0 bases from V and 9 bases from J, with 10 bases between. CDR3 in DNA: TGTGCCAGCAGCGTAGCGGCAGGAGGTTCACCCCTCCACTTT. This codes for CASSVAAGGSPLHF. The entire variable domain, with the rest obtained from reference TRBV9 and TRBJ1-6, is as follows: DSGVTQTPKHLITATGQRVTLRCSPRSGDLSVYWYQQSLDQGLQFLIQYYNGEERAKGNILERFSAQQFPDLHSELNLSSLELGDSALYFCASSVAAGGSPLHFGNGTRLTVT.

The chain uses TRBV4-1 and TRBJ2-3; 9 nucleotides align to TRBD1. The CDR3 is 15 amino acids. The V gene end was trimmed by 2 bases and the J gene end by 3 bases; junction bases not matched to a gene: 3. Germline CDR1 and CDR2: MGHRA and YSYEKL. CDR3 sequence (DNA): TGCGCCAGCAGCCAAACAGGGGGCGCAACAGATACGCAGTATTTT. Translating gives CASSQTGGATDTQYF.

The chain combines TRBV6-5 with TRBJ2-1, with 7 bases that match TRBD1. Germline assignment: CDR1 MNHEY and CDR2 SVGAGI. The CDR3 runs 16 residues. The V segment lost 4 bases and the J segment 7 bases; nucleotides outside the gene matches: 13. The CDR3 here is CASSLTGRLVQNEQFF. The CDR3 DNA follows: TGTGCCAGCAGTTTGACAGGGCGGTTAGTACAGAATGAGCAGTTCTTC.

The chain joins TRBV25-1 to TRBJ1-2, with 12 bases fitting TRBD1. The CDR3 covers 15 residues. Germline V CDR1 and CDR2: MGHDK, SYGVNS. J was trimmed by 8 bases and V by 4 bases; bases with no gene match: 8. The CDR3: CASSGPRDRGLGYTF. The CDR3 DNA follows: TGTGCCAGCAGTGGGCCACGGGACAGGGGGCTCGGCTACACCTTC.

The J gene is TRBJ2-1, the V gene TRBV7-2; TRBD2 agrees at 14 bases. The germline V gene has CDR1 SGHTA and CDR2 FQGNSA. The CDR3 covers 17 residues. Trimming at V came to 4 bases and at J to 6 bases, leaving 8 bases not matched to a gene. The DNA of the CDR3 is TGTGCCAGCAGCTCACCCTCCGGGACTAGCGGGAGCAATGAGCAGTTCTTC. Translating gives CASSSPSGTSGSNEQFF.

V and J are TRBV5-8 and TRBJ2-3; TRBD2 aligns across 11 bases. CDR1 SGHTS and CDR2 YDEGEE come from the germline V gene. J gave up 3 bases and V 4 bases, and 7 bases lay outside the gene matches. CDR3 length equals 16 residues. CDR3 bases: TGTGCCAGCAGCCTCTCGGGACTAGCGGAGACAGATACGCAGTATTTT. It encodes CASSLSGLAETDTQYF.

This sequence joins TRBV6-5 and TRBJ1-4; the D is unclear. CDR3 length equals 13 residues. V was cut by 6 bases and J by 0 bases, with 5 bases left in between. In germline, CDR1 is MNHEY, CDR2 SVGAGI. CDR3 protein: CASRPTTNEKLFF. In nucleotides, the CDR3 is TGTGCCAGCAGGCCAACAACTAATGAAAAACTGTTTTTT.

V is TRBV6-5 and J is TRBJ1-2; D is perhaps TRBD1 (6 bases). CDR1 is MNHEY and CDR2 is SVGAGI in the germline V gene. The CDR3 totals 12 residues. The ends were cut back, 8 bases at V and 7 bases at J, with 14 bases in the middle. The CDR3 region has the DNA TGTGCCAGCGAGACAGGAAGGCTTGGCTACACCTTC. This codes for CASETGRLGYTF.

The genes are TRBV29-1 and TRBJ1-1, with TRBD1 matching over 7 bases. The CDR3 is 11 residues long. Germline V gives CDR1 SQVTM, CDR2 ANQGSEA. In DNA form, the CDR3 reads TGCGGGACCAGGGGGTCGACTGAAGCTTTCTTT. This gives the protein CGTRGSTEAFF.

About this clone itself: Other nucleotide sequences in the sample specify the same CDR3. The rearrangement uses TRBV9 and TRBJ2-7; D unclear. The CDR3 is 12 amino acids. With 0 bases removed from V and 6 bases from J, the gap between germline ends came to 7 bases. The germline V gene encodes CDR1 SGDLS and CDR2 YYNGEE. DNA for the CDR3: TGTGCCAGCAGCGTAGTTGGTGGCGAGCAGTACTTC. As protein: CASSVVGGEQYF.

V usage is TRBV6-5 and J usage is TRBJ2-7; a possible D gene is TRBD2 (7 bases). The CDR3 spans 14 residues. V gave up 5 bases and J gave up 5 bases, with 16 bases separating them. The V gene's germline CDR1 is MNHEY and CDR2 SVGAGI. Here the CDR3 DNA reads TGTGCCAGCAGTAGATCTGGGGGGGCGCACGAGCAGTACTTC. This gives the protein CASSRSGGAHEQYF.

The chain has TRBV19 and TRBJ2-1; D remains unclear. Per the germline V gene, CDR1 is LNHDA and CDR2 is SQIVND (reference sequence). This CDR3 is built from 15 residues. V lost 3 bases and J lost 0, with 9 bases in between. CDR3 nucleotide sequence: TGTGCCAGTAGTATTTTGTGGAGCTCCTACAATGAGCAGTTCTTC. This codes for CASSILWSSYNEQFF.

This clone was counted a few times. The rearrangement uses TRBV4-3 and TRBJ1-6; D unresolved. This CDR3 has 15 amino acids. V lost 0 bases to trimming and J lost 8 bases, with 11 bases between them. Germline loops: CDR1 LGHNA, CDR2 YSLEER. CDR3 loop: CASSQEWRVDSPLHF. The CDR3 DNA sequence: TGCGCCAGCAGCCAAGAGTGGAGGGTTGATTCACCCCTCCACTTT.

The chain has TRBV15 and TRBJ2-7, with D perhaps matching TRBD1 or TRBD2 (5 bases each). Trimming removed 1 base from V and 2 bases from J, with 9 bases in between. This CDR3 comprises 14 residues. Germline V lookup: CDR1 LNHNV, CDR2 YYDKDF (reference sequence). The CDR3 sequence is CATSRARETYEQYF. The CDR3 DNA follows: TGTGCCACCAGCAGAGCCAGGGAGACCTACGAGCAGTACTTC.

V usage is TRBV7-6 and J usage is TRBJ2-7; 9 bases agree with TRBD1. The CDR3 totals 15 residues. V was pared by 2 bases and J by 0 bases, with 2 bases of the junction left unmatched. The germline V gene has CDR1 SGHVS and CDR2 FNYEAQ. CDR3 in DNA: TGTGCCAGCAGCTTATCACAGGGGGCCTCCTACGAGCAGTACTTC. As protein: CASSLSQGASYEQYF.

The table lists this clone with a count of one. For the CDR3, the DNA is TGTGCCAGTAGTCGGTCAACTAATGAAAAACTGTTTTTT. Translated: CASSRSTNEKLFF. The chain employs TRBV19 and TRBJ1-4, with D unclear. Trimming took off 5 bases at V and 0 bases at J, with 4 bases between the two ends. Germline assignment: CDR1 LNHDA and CDR2 SQIVND (reference sequence). The CDR3 has 13 amino acids.

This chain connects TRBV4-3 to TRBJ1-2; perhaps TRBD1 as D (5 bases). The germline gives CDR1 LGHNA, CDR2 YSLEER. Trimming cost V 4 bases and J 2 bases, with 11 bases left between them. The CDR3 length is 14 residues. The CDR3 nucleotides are TGCGCCAGCAGCCGCACAGGATTAAACTATGGCTACACCTTC. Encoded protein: CASSRTGLNYGYTF.